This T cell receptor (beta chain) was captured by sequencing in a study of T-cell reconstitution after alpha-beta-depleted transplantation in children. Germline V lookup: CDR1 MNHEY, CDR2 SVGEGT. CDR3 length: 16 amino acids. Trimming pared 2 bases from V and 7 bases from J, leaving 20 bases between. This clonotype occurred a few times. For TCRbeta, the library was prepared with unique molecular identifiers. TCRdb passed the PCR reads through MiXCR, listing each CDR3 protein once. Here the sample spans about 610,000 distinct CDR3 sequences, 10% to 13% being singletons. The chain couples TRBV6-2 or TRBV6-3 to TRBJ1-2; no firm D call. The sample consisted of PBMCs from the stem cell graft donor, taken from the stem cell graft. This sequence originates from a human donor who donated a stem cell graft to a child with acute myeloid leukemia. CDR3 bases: TGTGCCAGCAGTTACGACGGACCAGCCGGAGGAGGTGGCTACACCTTC. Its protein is CASSYDGPAGGGGYTF.